The clone carrying this TCR beta chain appeared many times. Germline is not matched at one junction end, which may reflect a read error. The data are from a study of T-cell memory formation after mild COVID-19. The CDR3 covers 13 residues. Germline V lookup: CDR1 SEHNR, CDR2 FQNEAQ (reference sequence). The authors produced TCR alpha and TCR beta cDNA libraries with sample barcodes and UMIs by 5'RACE using constant-segment primers. TCRdb re-called the 5' RACE reads through MiXCR, storing one row per CDR3 protein. The sample holds tens of thousands of distinct CDR3 sequences, about 15% seen once. This receptor was identified in a man in his late teens or twenties who had mild COVID-19 (a few samples of this study predate the infection). Cell type and time point are not known. The sample was PBMCs or a T cell subset sorted from them (not recorded which). This sequence joins TRBV7-9 and TRBJ1-1, with a possible D match to TRBD1 (5 bases). CDR3 nucleotide sequence: TGTGCCACCAGCGCAGGGTTAGACACTGAAGCTTTCTTT. Translating gives CATSAGLDTEAFF.